These 27 T cell receptor beta chains share one sample of origin, sequenced in a study of shared clonotypes between healthy human individuals. TCRdb keeps only in-frame clones here, not all; method: immunoSEQ multiplex PCR. This table holds about 2.2 million clones, about 93% found once. Positive CCR7 selection of CD45RO-negative cells yielded the naive CD8 cells, and terminally differentiated effector memory CD45RA+ cells were excluded. Material: naive CD8+ T cells from PBMCs. These receptors all stem from a man aged 18 to 30 in good health. Some clones in this sample may be carry-over from other donors' samples.

This clone occurred once. V gene TRBV19 combines with J gene TRBJ2-3, with TRBD1 matching over 7 bases. The CDR3 runs 15 residues. The germline V gene has CDR1 LNHDA and CDR2 SQIVND (reference sequence). With V trimmed by 3 bases and J by 2 bases, 5 bases remained unmatched. The CDR3 reads CASSMWTGLTDTQYF. The CDR3, as DNA: TGTGCCAGTAGTATGTGGACAGGCCTCACAGATACGCAGTATTTT.

The CDR3 bases are TGTGCCAGCAGCTTGCCCGCAGCGCTGAACACTGAAGCTTTCTTT. Residues: CASSLPAALNTEAFF. This chain uses TRBV5-4 with TRBJ1-1, with D unresolved. V gave up 1 base and J gave up 0 bases, with 10 bases separating them. The length of the CDR3 is 15 residues. The germline gives CDR1 SGHNT, CDR2 YYREEE (reference sequence).

The V call is TRBV13, the J call TRBJ2-7; 9 bases are shared with TRBD2. Germline V gene lookup returns CDR1 PRHDT and CDR2 FYEKMQ (reference sequence). The CDR3 contains 18 residues. The junction had 12 bases not matched to a gene; V was cut back by 3 bases and J by 0 bases. This CDR3 is CASSFRPAGGFSSYEQYF. CDR3 sequence (DNA): TGTGCCAGCAGCTTTCGGCCAGCGGGAGGATTTAGCTCCTACGAGCAGTACTTC.

This chain joins TRBV9 and TRBJ1-4; TRBD1 matches at 9 bases. After removal of 0 bases from V and 7 bases from J, the junction contained 1 base not matched to a gene. Germline CDR1 is SGDLS and CDR2 is YYNGEE. The CDR3 loop spans 14 amino acids. The CDR3 coding sequence is TGTGCCAGCAGCGTAGAACAGGGGGCTGAAAAACTGTTTTTT. Amino acids: CASSVEQGAEKLFF.

The chain has TRBV28 and TRBJ2-7; TRBD2 aligns across 9 bases. V shed 6 bases and J 4 bases; nucleotides not matched to a gene: 13. CDR1 is MDHEN and CDR2 is SYDVKM in the germline V gene. The CDR3 runs to 16 residues. The CDR3 DNA reads as TGTGCCAGCAGCCTACCCCCAGGGCGGGAGGGTTACGAGCAGTACTTC. Its protein is CASSLPPGREGYEQYF. The whole variable domain, filled in from reference TRBV28 and TRBJ2-7, reads DVKVTQSSRYLVKRTGEKVFLECVQDMDHENMFWYRQDPGLGLRLIYFSYDVKMKEKGDIPEGYSVSREKKERFSLILESASTNQTSMYLCASSLPPGREGYEQYFGPGTRLTVT.

V is TRBV7-2 and J is TRBJ2-1, with TRBD2 identical over 11 bases. This CDR3 is 17 amino acids long. After removal of 5 bases from V and 7 bases from J, the junction contained 13 bases not matched to a gene. Per the germline V gene, CDR1 is SGHTA and CDR2 is FQGNSA. The CDR3 coding sequence is TGTGCCAGCAGCGATCCATATAGCGGGAGGGCCTTTAATGAGCAGTTCTTC. Translated, it gives CASSDPYSGRAFNEQFF. The complete variable domain, with remaining parts taken from reference TRBV7-2 and TRBJ2-1, reads GAGVSQSPSNKVTEKGKDVELRCDPISGHTALYWYRQSLGQGLEFLIYFQGNSAPDKSGLPSDRFSAERTGGSVSTLTIQRTQQEDSAVYLCASSDPYSGRAFNEQFFGPGTRLTVL.

This chain links TRBV7-9 with TRBJ2-5; D might be TRBD1 (6 bases). V dropped 6 bases and J dropped 4 bases, with 21 bases sitting between them. This CDR3 has 16 residues. CDR1 and CDR2 from the germline V gene are SEHNR and FQNEAQ (reference sequence). CDR3 bases: TGTGCCAGCAGAGGGGTTGAGGGAGAGGGGGTAGAGACCCAGTACTTC. As protein: CASRGVEGEGVETQYF.

The chain joins TRBV10-3 to TRBJ2-5, with a possible D match to TRBD1 (6 bases). V lost 3 bases and J 3 bases, leaving 8 bases between the germline ends. The CDR3 consists of 13 residues. CDR1 ENHRY and CDR2 SYGVKD come from the germline V gene. The CDR3 DNA reads as TGTGCCATCAGTGACAGGGGCGAAGAGACCCAGTACTTC. The encoded protein is CAISDRGEETQYF.

The gene calls are TRBV9 and TRBJ2-7; D gene uncertain. Germline CDR1 and CDR2: SGDLS and YYNGEE. The V end was cut by 0 bases, the J end by 6 bases, with 7 bases between. This CDR3 spans 12 amino acids. The CDR3 spells CASSVAGAEQYF. CDR3 in DNA: TGTGCCAGCAGCGTAGCAGGCGCCGAGCAGTACTTC.

This chain uses TRBV29-1 with TRBJ2-7; D is possibly TRBD1 (6 bases). The CDR3 has 14 residues. Trimming took off 1 base at V and 6 bases at J, with 16 bases between the two ends. CDR1 is SQVTM, CDR2 ANQGSEA, per germline. For the CDR3, the DNA is TGCAGCGTTGAAGGGACAGTCTCCCCCTTCGAGCAGTACTTC. This gives the protein CSVEGTVSPFEQYF.

In this sample, this clone turned up once. The chain is built from TRBV27 and TRBJ2-7; 10 bases line up with TRBD2. Losses at the gene ends were 5 bases for V and 1 base for J; bases not matched to a gene: 2. CDR3 length: 14 amino acids. Germline CDR1 is MNHEY and CDR2 is SMNVEV (reference sequence). In nucleotides, the CDR3 is TGTGCCAGCAGTCGGACTAGCGGTTCCTACGAGCAGTACTTC. Protein sequence: CASSRTSGSYEQYF.

The rearrangement links TRBV6-1 to TRBJ2-7, with 9 positions matching TRBD1. This CDR3 contains 17 residues. V was pared by 0 bases and J by 4 bases, with 10 bases of the junction left unmatched. Germline CDR1 MNHNS, CDR2 SASEGT. CDR3 in DNA: TGTGCCAGCAGTGAAGCGCTTCAAGGACAGGGGCAGTACGAGCAGTACTTC. Translation: CASSEALQGQGQYEQYF.

This chain uses TRBV9 with TRBJ2-3; possible D gene TRBD2, 5 bases. V was pared by 3 bases and J by 8 bases, with 19 bases between. Germline CDR1 SGDLS, CDR2 YYNGEE. CDR3 length: 15 residues. The CDR3 reads CASSGGPRETSTQYF. The CDR3, as DNA: TGTGCCAGCAGCGGCGGACCCCGGGAAACCAGTACGCAGTATTTT. Looking up the rest from reference TRBV9 and TRBJ2-3 gives the full variable domain: DSGVTQTPKHLITATGQRVTLRCSPRSGDLSVYWYQQSLDQGLQFLIQYYNGEERAKGNILERFSAQQFPDLHSELNLSSLELGDSALYFCASSGGPRETSTQYFGPGTRLTVL.

The chain uses TRBV4-2 and TRBJ2-7; 7 bases are shared with TRBD2. V lost 0 bases, J lost 0 bases, and 5 bases stayed unmatched. CDR3 length: 16 residues. From germline, CDR1 is LGHNA and CDR2 YNFKEQ. The chain's CDR3 is CASSQDRDYNSYEQYF. DNA for the CDR3: TGTGCCAGCAGCCAAGATCGGGACTACAACTCCTACGAGCAGTACTTC.

V gene TRBV9 combines with J gene TRBJ2-7, with a possible D match to TRBD1 (5 bases). The CDR3 contains 15 residues. From germline, CDR1 is SGDLS and CDR2 YYNGEE. The V and J ends lost 3 bases and 3 bases respectively, with 16 bases between them. The CDR3 loop is CASSAYDDSYYEQYF. CDR3 nucleotides: TGTGCCAGCAGCGCCTATGACGACAGCTACTACGAGCAGTACTTC.

The chain is built from TRBV27 and TRBJ2-1; TRBD1 might be the D (6 bases). The CDR3 totals 18 residues. V lost 9 bases and J 6 bases, leaving 30 bases between the germline ends. CDR1 is MNHEY and CDR2 is SMNVEV in the germline V gene (reference sequence). CDR3 DNA sequence: TGTGCCAGTCCCCCCTCAACAGGGCAGGCAGGGTTGGGCAATGAGCAGTTCTTC. This encodes CASPPSTGQAGLGNEQFF.

The chain is built from TRBV6-6 and TRBJ2-1; 9 bases fit TRBD2. V was clipped by 7 bases and J by 10 bases; unmatched bases: 14. CDR3 size: 15 residues. Germline V CDR1 and CDR2: MNHNY, SVGAGI (reference sequence). This chain's CDR3 is CASNEGLANQGEQFF. The CDR3 coding sequence is TGTGCCAGCAACGAAGGACTAGCGAATCAAGGGGAGCAGTTCTTC.

The chain links TRBV27 to TRBJ2-7, with TRBD2 matching over 8 bases. The CDR3 is made up of 15 amino acids. Germline CDR1 is MNHEY and CDR2 is SMNVEV (reference sequence). J lost 3 bases, V lost 8 bases, and 12 bases had no gene match. The DNA for the CDR3 is TGTGCCAGCTTAGGGACAAGAGCGGGAGTCTACGAGCAGTACTTC. This gives the protein CASLGTRAGVYEQYF.

This rearrangement joins TRBV7-8 to TRBJ2-7; the D gene is possibly TRBD2 (7 bases). Deletions cut 2 bases from V and 6 bases from J, with 17 bases between. Germline V gene sequence: CDR1 SGHVS, CDR2 FQNEAQ. This CDR3 spans 15 amino acids. The CDR3 DNA reads TGTGCCAGCAGCTTACGAGCGGGAAGGGGGGGCGAGCAGTACTTC. It specifies CASSLRAGRGGEQYF.

The V call is TRBV9, the J call TRBJ2-7; D is possibly TRBD1 or TRBD2 (6 bases each). V gave up 4 bases and J gave up 1 base, with 12 bases separating them. Germline V gene sequence: CDR1 SGDLS, CDR2 YYNGEE. The CDR3 totals 14 residues. In DNA, the CDR3 is TGTGCCAGCAGCACAGGGACTTATTCCTACGAGCAGTACTTC. Amino acid sequence: CASSTGTYSYEQYF.

CDR3 protein: CASSEFWTGKQPQHF. CDR3 nucleotides: TGTGCCAGCAGTGAATTTTGGACAGGGAAGCAGCCCCAGCATTTT. V usage is TRBV6-1 and J usage is TRBJ1-5; 8 positions match TRBD1. The V gene's germline CDR1 is MNHNS and CDR2 SASEGT. This CDR3 is built from 15 residues. Trimming removed 2 bases from V and 7 bases from J; junction bases left unmatched: 7.

The chain uses TRBV11-2 and TRBJ1-2, with D unresolved. This CDR3 comprises 15 residues. Trimming removed 2 bases at V and 3 bases at J, with 13 bases between. The germline V gene encodes CDR1 SGHAT and CDR2 FQNNGV. CDR3 nucleotides: TGTGCCAGCAGCTTATCGCTCTCGGCTTACTATGGCTACACCTTC. Translation gives CASSLSLSAYYGYTF.

The rearrangement uses TRBV28 and TRBJ1-2, with 10 bases aligning to TRBD1. The CDR3 has 18 amino acids. In germline, CDR1 is MDHEN, CDR2 SYDVKM. The V gene end was trimmed by 4 bases and the J gene end by 8 bases; junction bases not matched to a gene: 19. DNA of the CDR3: TGTGCCAGCAGTTCGAAAACAATCTCTCGGACAGGGGGTATGGGCTACACCTTC. This sequence encodes CASSSKTISRTGGMGYTF.

The chain joins TRBV2 to TRBJ2-7; TRBD1 aligns across 7 bases. The CDR3 covers 14 residues. V trimming: 6 bases; J trimming: 6 bases; junction bases outside the gene matches: 11. The germline gives CDR1 SNHLY, CDR2 FYNNEI. The chain's CDR3 is CASRGGQDFREQYF. In nucleotides, the CDR3 is TGTGCCAGCAGGGGCGGACAGGATTTCCGCGAGCAGTACTTC.

V and J are TRBV28 and TRBJ1-6, with D perhaps TRBD1 (5 bases). Germline-derived CDR1 and CDR2 are MDHEN and SYDVKM. V lost 6 bases and J lost 7, with 13 bases in between. The CDR3 is 14 amino acids. CDR3 DNA sequence: TGTGCCAGCAGCTACCGCACAGGAAATTCACCCCTCCACTTT. It is translated as CASSYRTGNSPLHF.

CDR3 in amino acids: CASSLARVGNQETQYF. CDR3 bases: TGTGCCAGCAGCTTAGCCAGGGTAGGCAACCAAGAGACCCAGTACTTC. This chain links TRBV13 with TRBJ2-5; a possible D gene is TRBD1 (5 bases). Trimming removed 1 base from V and 0 bases from J, with 12 bases in between. The V gene's germline CDR1 is PRHDT and CDR2 FYEKMQ (reference sequence). The CDR3 covers 16 residues.

The chain has TRBV7-2 and TRBJ2-2, with 11 bases fitting TRBD2. Looked up from germline, CDR1 is SGHTA and CDR2 is FQGNSA. The J segment lost 6 bases and the V segment lost 5 bases, leaving 2 bases of the junction unmatched. This CDR3 is built from 14 residues. The chain's CDR3 is CASSELAGAGELFF. The CDR3 DNA is TGTGCCAGCAGCGAACTAGCGGGAGCCGGGGAGCTGTTTTTT.